These 4 T cell receptor beta chains share one sample of origin, sequenced in a study of beta chain features in type 1 diabetes. Study-wide results and caveats: Significant though moderate, a shortening of TCRB CDR3s appeared in all four CD4+ subsets of Type 1 diabetes patients.

Expressed TCRB transcripts were sequenced because the isolated RNA had all been reverse transcribed beforehand. Produced via immunoSEQ multiplex PCR; TCRdb's table is partial and in-frame only. Of 200,000 to 250,000 clones in the sample, about 15% were seen once. No cognate antigen is known for these TCRs. Sequenced material: naive CD4+ T cells from blood. The source is a man aged 30 to 45 with type 1 diabetes.

This clone was counted only a few times. The chain recombines TRBV5-1 with TRBJ1-2, with D uncertain. In germline, CDR1 is SGHRS, CDR2 YFSETQ. The V gene lost 1 base and the J gene lost 3 bases, with 13 bases spanning the gap. The CDR3 loop spans 15 amino acids. The CDR3 sequence is CASSLTRTADYGYTF. The CDR3 nucleotides read TGCGCCAGCAGCTTGACTAGGACGGCCGACTATGGCTACACCTTC.

This clone was observed a handful of times. The V gene is TRBV2, the J gene TRBJ2-6; tentatively, D is TRBD1 (6 bases). V was clipped by 5 bases and J by 0 bases, with 11 bases between them. This CDR3 has 16 residues. CDR1 is SNHLY, CDR2 FYNNEI, per germline. The CDR3 loop reads CASSRQASSGANVLTF. In DNA, the CDR3 is TGTGCCAGCAGTCGACAGGCAAGCTCTGGGGCCAACGTCCTGACTTTC.

Notes on this clone: Other DNA sequences in the sample encode the same CDR3. J is TRBJ2-7 and V is TRBV7-9; D uncertain. The germline V and J ends were trimmed by 1 base and 0 bases, with 4 bases remaining between them. Germline V gene lookup returns CDR1 SEHNR and CDR2 FQNEAQ (reference sequence). The CDR3 is 13 residues long. The DNA for the CDR3 is TGTGCCAGCAGCTTAGAGCTCTCCTACGAGCAGTACTTC. As protein: CASSLELSYEQYF.

This clone was counted only a few times. The chain has TRBV6-5 and TRBJ2-7, with 7 bases fitting TRBD2. The CDR3 runs to 15 residues. CDR1 and CDR2 from the germline V gene are MNHEY and SVGAGI. The ends lost 6 bases at V and 3 bases at J; junction bases unmatched: 11. The CDR3 protein is CASRLQPRGDYEQYF. In nucleotides, the CDR3 is TGTGCCAGCAGACTTCAGCCACGGGGGGACTACGAGCAGTACTTC.